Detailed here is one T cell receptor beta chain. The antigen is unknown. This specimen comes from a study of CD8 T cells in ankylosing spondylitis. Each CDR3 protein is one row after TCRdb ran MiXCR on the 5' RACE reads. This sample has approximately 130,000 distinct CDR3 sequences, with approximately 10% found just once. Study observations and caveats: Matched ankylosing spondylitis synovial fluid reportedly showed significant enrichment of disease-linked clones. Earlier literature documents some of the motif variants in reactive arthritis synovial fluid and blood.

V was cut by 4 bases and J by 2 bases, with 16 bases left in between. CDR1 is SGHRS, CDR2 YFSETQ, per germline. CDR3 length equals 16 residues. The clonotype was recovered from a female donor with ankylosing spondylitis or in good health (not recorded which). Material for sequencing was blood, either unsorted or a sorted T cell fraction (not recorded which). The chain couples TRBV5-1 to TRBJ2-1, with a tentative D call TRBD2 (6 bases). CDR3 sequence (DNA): TGCGCCAGCAGCCCTTTCCGGGAGCCCACCTACAATGAGCAGTTCTTC. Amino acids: CASSPFREPTYNEQFF. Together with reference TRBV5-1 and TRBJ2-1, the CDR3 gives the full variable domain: KAGVTQTPRYLIKTRGQQVTLSCSPISGHRSVSWYQQTPGQGLQFLFEYFSETQRNKGNFPGRFSGRQFSNSRSEMNVSTLELGDSALYLCASSPFREPTYNEQFFGPGTRLTVL.